Sequencing of this TCR beta chain was carried out in a study of blood T cell repertoires in COVID-19. On the study more broadly: PBMCs, B-cell-depleted T cells, or T cells provided the cDNA or gDNA that made up the material.

This CDR3 region has 14 residues. Between the trimmed V and J ends, which lost 2 bases and 2 bases, there was a span of 8 bases. The germline CDR1 and CDR2 sequences are MNHEY and SMNVEV (reference sequence). TCRdb's copy holds only in-frame clones and misses some; the assay was immunoSEQ multiplex PCR. The sample records over 90,000 clones, roughly 80% being singletons. Sequenced material: peripheral blood. The TCR comes from a man aged 60 to 69 with acute or convalescent COVID-19. The chain combines TRBV27 with TRBJ2-3; D is undetermined. CDR3 nucleotide sequence: TGTGCCAGCAGTTTAGTCTCGTTCACAGATACGCAGTATTTT. Amino acid sequence: CASSLVSFTDTQYF.